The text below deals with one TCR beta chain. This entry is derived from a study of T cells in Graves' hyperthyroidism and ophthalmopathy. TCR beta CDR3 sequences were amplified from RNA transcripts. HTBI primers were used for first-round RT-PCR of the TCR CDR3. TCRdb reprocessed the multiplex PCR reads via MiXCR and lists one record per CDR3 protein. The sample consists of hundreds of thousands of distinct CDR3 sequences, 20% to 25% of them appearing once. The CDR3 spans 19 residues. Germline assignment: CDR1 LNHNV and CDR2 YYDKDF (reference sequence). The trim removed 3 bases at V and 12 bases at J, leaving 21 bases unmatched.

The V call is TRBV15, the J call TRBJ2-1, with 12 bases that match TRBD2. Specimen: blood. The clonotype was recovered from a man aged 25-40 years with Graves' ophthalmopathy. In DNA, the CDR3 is TGTGCCACCAGCAGTCCAGCCGACGGGAGACTAGCGGGGGCCTGGGGGCAGTTCTTC. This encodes CATSSPADGRLAGAWGQFF.